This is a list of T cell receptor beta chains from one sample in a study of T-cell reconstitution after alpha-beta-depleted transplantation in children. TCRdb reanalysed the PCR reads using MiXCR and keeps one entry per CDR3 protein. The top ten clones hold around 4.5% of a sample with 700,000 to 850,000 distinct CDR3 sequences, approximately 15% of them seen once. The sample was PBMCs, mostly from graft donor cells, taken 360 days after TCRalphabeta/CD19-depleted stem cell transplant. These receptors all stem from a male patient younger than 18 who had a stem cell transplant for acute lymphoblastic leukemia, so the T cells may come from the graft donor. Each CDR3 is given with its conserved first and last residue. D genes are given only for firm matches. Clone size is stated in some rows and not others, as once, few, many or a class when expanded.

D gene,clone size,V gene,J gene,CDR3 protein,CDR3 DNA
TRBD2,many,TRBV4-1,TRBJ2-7,CASSQVTSGRYEQYF,TGCGCCAGCAGCCAAGTAACTAGCGGGAGGTACGAGCAGTACTTC
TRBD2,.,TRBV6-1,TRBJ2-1,CASTGRAYNEQFF,TGTGCCAGCACCGGGAGGGCCTACAATGAGCAGTTCTTC
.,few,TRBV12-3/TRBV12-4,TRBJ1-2,CASRRDGYGYTF,TGTGCCAGCAGAAGGGACGGCTATGGCTACACCTTC
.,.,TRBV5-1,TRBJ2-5,CASSWPRGRFTQETQYF,TGCGCCAGCAGCTGGCCCCGGGGGCGGTTCACACAAGAGACCCAGTACTTC
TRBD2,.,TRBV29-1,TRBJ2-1,CSVELHKGLAGANEQFF,TGCAGCGTTGAACTCCACAAGGGGCTAGCGGGAGCCAATGAGCAGTTCTTC
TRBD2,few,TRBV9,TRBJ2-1,CASSARLAGFLGEQFF,TGTGCCAGCAGCGCACGACTAGCGGGATTTTTGGGTGAGCAGTTCTTC
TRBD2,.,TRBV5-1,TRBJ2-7,CASSPGRLAGISYEQYF,TGCGCCAGCAGCCCTGGGAGACTAGCGGGGATCTCCTACGAGCAGTACTTC
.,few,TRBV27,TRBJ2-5,CASSLGRPPETQYF,TGTGCCAGCAGTTTAGGGAGGCCGCCAGAGACCCAGTACTTC
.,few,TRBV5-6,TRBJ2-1,CDKGSSYNEQFF,TGTGACAAGGGGTCCTCCTACAATGAGCAGTTCTTC
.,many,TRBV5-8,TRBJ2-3,CASSLAGLGRTTDTQYF,TGTGCCAGCAGCTTGGCAGGACTGGGGCGAACCACAGATACGCAGTATTTT
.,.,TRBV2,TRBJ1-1,CACSSDRPAKNKNTEAFF,TGTGCCTGCAGCTCAGACAGGCCTGCCAAAAATAAGAACACTGAAGCTTTCTTT
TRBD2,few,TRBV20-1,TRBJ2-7,CSAGTLGLAGVTGYEQYF,TGCAGTGCTGGAACCTTGGGCTTAGCGGGAGTAACTGGGTACGAGCAGTACTTC
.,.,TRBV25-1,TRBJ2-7,CASSESPGGMRAYEQYF,TGTGCCAGCAGTGAGTCCCCTGGGGGGATGAGGGCCTACGAGCAGTACTTC
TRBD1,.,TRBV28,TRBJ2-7,CASSSNRGLVF,TGTGCCAGCAGCTCGAACAGGGGTCTAGTCTTC
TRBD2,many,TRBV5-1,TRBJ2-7,CASSWVTSGSSYEQYF,TGCGCCAGCAGCTGGGTGACTAGCGGGAGCTCCTACGAGCAGTACTTC
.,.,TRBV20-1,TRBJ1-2,CSARQGIVYGYTF,TGCAGTGCTAGACAGGGAATTGTCTATGGCTACACCTTC
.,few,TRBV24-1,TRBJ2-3,CATSEAGADTQYF,TGTGCCACCAGTGAAGCAGGGGCAGATACGCAGTATTTT
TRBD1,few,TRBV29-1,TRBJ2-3,CSVPGQGRSTDTQYF,TGCAGCGTGCCGGGACAGGGGAGGTCCACAGATACGCAGTATTTT
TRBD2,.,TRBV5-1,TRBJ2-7,CASSLARGGFSYEQYF,TGCGCCAGCAGCTTGGCTCGGGGGGGTTTTTCCTACGAGCAGTACTTC
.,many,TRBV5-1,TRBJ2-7,CASSLATGAYEQYF,TGCGCCAGCAGCTTGGCGACAGGAGCCTACGAGCAGTACTTC
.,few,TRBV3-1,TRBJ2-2,CASSQAWNTGELFF,TGTGCCAGCAGCCAAGCGTGGAACACCGGGGAGCTGTTTTTT
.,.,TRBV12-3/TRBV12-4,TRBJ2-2,CASTLTAGGELFF,TGTGCCAGCACCCTCACAGCCGGGGGGGAGCTGTTTTTT
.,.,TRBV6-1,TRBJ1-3,CASSEADTIYF,TGTGCCAGCAGTGAGGCGGACACCATATATTTT
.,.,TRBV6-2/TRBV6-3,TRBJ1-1,CASSYRLNTEAFF,TGTGCCAGCAGTTACCGCCTGAACACTGAAGCTTTCTTT
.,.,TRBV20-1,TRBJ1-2,CSAPSDGWYYGYTF,TGCAGTGCCCCCTCGGACGGGTGGTACTATGGCTACACCTTC
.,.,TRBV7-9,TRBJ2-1,CASSPTVSSEQFF,TGTGCCAGCAGCCCTACCGTTTCCAGTGAGCAGTTCTTC
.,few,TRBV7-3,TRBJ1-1,CASSFGPGDPEAFF,TGTGCCAGCAGCTTCGGGCCCGGGGACCCCGAAGCTTTCTTT
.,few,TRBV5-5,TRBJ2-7,CASSFRSREQYF,TGTGCCAGCAGCTTTAGATCCCGCGAGCAGTACTTC
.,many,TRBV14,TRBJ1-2,CASSQGGANYGYTF,TGTGCCAGCAGCCAAGGGGGGGCCAACTATGGCTACACCTTC
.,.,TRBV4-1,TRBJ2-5,CASSHLPSRTKETQYF,TGCGCCAGCAGCCACCTTCCCTCCCGGACTAAAGAGACCCAGTACTTC
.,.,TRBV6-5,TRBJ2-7,CASSYSIGTELYEQYF,TGTGCCAGCAGTTACTCGATCGGGACCGAATTGTACGAGCAGTACTTC
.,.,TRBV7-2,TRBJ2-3,CASSPLVRYTDTQYF,TGTGCCAGCAGCCCCCTAGTTCGGTACACAGATACGCAGTATTTT
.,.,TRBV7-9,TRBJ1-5,CASSFYTGYNQPQHF,TGTGCCAGCAGCTTTTACACAGGTTACAATCAGCCCCAGCATTTT
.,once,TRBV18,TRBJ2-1,CASSPISGAAYNEQFF,TGTGCCAGCTCACCAATTTCGGGGGCTGCCTACAATGAGCAGTTCTTC
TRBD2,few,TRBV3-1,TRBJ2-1,CASSQGEVLAGSPYNEQFF,TGTGCCAGCAGCCAAGGAGAGGTACTAGCGGGCTCCCCCTACAATGAGCAGTTCTTC
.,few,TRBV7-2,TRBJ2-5,CASNLGGTARTQYF,TGTGCCAGCAACTTAGGCGGCACGGCAAGAACCCAGTACTTC
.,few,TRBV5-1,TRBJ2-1,CASSIGWSGLYNEQFF,TGCGCCAGCAGCATAGGATGGTCGGGGCTTTACAATGAGCAGTTCTTC
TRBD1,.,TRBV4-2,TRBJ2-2,CASSLDRGREGELFF,TGTGCCAGCAGCCTTGACAGGGGGCGCGAAGGGGAGCTGTTTTTT
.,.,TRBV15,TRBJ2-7,CATSRDASREYEQYF,TGTGCCACCAGCAGAGATGCCAGTAGAGAATACGAGCAGTACTTC
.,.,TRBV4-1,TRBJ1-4,CASSRGTQVGREKLFF,TGCGCCAGCAGCCGGGGAACACAGGTCGGTCGGGAAAAACTGTTTTTT
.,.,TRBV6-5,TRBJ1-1,CASSYQRNTEAFF,TGTGCCAGCAGTTACCAAAGAAACACTGAAGCTTTCTTT
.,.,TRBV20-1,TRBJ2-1,CSANLLALKGYNEQFF,TGCAGTGCTAACCTACTAGCACTCAAGGGCTACAATGAGCAGTTCTTC
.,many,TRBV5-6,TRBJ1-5,CASSLSFSNQPQHF,TGTGCCAGCAGCTTAAGCTTTAGCAATCAGCCCCAGCATTTT
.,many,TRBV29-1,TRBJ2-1,CSAAGGGTYNEQFF,TGCAGCGCCGCCGGGGGAGGAACGTACAATGAGCAGTTCTTC
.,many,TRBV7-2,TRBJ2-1,CASSFGNRRNDEQFF,TGTGCCAGCAGCTTTGGAAACAGGCGGAATGATGAGCAGTTCTTC
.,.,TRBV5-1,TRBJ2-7,CASSLWSRGSSYEQYF,TGCGCCAGCAGCTTGTGGTCTCGCGGAAGCTCCTACGAGCAGTACTTC
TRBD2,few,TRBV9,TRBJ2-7,CASSAGTSVYEQYF,TGTGCCAGCAGTGCCGGGACTAGCGTCTACGAGCAGTACTTC
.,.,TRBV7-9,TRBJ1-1,CASSSPGGRGTEAFF,TGTGCCAGCAGCTCCCCGGGGGGGCGCGGCACTGAAGCTTTCTTT
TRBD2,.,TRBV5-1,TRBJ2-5,CASSIKASGQETQYF,TGCGCCAGCAGCATAAAAGCTAGCGGCCAAGAGACCCAGTACTTC
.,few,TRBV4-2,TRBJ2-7,CASSQLTGYEQYF,TGTGCCAGCAGCCAGCTAACAGGGTACGAGCAGTACTTC
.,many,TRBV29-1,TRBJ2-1,CSVEGTAEDNEQFF,TGCAGCGTTGAAGGGACAGCGGAAGACAATGAGCAGTTCTTC
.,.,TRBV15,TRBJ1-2,CATSEDRVRGYTF,TGTGCCACCAGCGAAGACCGCGTTCGGGGCTACACCTTC
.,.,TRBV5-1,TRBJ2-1,CASSPRAGIFRGEQFF,TGCGCCAGCAGCCCCAGGGCGGGAATCTTTCGAGGTGAGCAGTTCTTC